This TCR beta chain was captured by sequencing in a study of T cell repertoires in cytomegalovirus infection. Study context: CMV infection together with matching HLA type was indicated by public TCR beta signatures.

Details on this clonotype: The antigen is unknown.

TCRdb analysed the reads with MiXCR anew, one entry per CDR3 protein. In the table there are tens of thousands of distinct CDR3 sequences, around 25% of which are singletons. Findings of the study overall: Clonotype analysis showed dominance of the ex vivo response by HLA-C-restricted CMV-specific TCR beta clonotypes.

In germline, CDR1 is SEHNR, CDR2 FQNEAQ (reference sequence). The junction had 5 bases not matched to a gene; V was cut back by 1 base and J by 7 bases. The CDR3 is 15 residues long. The source material was CD8+ T cells from cultured PBMCs, sampled from culture after CMV antigen stimulation. The chain is built from TRBV7-9 and TRBJ2-3, with 10 bases aligning to TRBD2. The TCR sequence derives from a human donor in good health (CMV status not recorded). Some clones in this sample may be carry-over from other donors' samples. The DNA for the CDR3 is TGTGCCAGCAGCTTAGAAACTAGCGGGGTAAATACGCAGTATTTT. Residues: CASSLETSGVNTQYF.